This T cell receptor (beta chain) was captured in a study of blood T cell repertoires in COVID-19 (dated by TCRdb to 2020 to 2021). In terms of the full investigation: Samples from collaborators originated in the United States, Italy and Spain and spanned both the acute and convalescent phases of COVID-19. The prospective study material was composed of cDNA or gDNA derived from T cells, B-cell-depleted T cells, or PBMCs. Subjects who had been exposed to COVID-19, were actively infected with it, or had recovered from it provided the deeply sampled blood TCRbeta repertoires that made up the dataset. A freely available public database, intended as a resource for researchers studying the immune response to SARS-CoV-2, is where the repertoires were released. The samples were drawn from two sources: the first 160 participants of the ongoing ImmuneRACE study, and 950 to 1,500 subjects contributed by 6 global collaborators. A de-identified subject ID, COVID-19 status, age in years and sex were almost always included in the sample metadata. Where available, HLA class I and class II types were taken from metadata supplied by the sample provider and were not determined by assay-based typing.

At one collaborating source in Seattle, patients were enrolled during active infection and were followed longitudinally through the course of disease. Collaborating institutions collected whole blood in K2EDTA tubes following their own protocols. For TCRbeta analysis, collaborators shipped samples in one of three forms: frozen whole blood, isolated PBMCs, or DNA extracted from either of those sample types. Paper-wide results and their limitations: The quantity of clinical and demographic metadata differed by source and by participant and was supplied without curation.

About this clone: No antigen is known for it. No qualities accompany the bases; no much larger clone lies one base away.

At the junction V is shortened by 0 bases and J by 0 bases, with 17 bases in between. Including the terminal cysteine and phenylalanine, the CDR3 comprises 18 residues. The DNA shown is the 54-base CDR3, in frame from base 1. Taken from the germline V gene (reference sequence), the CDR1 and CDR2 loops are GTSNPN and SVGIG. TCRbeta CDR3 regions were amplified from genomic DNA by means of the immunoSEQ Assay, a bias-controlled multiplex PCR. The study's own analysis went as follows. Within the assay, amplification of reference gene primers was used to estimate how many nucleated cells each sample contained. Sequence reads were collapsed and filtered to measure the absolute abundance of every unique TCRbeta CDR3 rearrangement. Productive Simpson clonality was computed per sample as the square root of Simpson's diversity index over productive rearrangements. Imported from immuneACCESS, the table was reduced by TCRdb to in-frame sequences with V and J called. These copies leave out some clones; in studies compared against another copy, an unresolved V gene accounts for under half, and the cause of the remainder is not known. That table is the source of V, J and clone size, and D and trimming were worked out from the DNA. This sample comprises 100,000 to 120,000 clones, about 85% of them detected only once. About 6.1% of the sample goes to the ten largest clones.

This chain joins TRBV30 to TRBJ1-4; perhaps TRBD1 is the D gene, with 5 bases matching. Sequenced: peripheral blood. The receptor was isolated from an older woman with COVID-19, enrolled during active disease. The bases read TGTGCCTGGAGTGTACAATTATGGCAGGGCGCAACTAATGAAAAACTGTTTTTT. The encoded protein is CAWSVQLWQGATNEKLFF.